The clone carrying this T cell receptor beta chain was picked up one time. Antigen: not known. PCR was performed using 60 Vbeta and 13 Jbeta primers. The method was immunoSEQ multiplex PCR; TCRdb's version includes in-frame clones alone and lacks a portion of them. The sample lists more than 65,000 clones, approximately 83% seen once, with 3% to 3.5% in the top ten. These data come from a study of cytomegalovirus exposure and HLA in healthy donors. Broader study findings: Some V segments could not be told apart, so they were left out, TRBV6-2 and TRBV6-3 among them.

There are 12 residues in the CDR3. V dropped 7 bases and J dropped 6; count of bases not matched to a gene: 2. In germline, CDR1 is LNHDA, CDR2 SQIVND (reference sequence). The origin of this receptor is a man aged 35-49 years in good health and CMV-seronegative. The sample comprised PBMCs. This chain uses TRBV19 with TRBJ2-2; 7 nucleotides agree with TRBD1. CDR3: CASTGTAGELFF. In DNA, the CDR3 is TGTGCCAGTACGGGGACAGCCGGGGAGCTGTTTTTT.